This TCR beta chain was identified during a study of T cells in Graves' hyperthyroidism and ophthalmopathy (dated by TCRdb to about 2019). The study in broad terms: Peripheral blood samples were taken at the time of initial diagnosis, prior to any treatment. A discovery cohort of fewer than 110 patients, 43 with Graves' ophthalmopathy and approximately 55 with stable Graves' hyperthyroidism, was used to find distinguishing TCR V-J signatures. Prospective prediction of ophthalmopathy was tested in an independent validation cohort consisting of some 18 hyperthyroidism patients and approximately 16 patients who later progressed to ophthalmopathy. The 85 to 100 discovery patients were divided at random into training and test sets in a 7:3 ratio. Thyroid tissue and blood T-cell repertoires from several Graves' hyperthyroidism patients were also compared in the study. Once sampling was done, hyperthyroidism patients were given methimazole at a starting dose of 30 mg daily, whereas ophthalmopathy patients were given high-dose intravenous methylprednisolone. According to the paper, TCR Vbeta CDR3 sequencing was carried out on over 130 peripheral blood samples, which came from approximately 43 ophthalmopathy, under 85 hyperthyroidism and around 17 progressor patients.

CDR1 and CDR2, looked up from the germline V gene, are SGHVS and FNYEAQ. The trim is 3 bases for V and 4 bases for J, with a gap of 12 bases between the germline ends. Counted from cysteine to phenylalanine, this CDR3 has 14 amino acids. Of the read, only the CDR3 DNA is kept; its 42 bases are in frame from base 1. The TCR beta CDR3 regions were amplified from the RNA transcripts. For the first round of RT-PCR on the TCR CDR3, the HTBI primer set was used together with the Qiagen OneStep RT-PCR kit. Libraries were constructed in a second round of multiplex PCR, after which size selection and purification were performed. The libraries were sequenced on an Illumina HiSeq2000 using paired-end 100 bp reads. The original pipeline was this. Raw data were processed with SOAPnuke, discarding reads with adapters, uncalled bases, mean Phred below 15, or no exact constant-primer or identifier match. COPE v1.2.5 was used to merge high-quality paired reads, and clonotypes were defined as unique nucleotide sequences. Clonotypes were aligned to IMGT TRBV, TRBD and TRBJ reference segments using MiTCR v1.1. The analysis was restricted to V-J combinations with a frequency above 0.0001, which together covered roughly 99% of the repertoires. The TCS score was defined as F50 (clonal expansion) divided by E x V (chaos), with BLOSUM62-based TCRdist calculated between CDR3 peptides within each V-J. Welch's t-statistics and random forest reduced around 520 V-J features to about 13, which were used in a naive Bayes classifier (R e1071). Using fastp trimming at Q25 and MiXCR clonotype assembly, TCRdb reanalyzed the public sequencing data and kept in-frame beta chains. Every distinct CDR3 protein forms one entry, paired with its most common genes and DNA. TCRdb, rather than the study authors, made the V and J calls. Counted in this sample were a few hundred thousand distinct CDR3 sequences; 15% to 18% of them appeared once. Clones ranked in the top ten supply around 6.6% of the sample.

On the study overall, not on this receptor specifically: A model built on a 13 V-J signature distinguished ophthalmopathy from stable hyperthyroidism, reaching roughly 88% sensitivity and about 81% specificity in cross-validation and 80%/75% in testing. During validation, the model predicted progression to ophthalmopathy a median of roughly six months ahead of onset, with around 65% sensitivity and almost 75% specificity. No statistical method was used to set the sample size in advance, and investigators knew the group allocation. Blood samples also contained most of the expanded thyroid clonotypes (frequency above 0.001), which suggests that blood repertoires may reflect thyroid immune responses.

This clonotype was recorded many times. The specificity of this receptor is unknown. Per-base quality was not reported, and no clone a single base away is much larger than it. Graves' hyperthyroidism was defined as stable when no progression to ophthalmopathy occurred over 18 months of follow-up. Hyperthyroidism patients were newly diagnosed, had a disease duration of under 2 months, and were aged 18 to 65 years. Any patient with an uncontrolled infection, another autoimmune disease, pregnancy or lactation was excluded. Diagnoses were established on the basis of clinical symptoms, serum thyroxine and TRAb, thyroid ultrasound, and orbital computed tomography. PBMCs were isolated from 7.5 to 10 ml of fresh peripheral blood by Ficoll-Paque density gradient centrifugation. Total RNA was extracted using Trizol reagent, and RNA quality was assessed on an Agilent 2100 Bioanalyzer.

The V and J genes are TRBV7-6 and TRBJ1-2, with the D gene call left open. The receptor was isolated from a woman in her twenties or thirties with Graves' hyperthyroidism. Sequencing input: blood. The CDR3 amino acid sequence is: CASSLASGGYGYTF. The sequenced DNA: TGTGCCAGCAGCTTGGCCAGCGGAGGCTATGGCTACACCTTC.